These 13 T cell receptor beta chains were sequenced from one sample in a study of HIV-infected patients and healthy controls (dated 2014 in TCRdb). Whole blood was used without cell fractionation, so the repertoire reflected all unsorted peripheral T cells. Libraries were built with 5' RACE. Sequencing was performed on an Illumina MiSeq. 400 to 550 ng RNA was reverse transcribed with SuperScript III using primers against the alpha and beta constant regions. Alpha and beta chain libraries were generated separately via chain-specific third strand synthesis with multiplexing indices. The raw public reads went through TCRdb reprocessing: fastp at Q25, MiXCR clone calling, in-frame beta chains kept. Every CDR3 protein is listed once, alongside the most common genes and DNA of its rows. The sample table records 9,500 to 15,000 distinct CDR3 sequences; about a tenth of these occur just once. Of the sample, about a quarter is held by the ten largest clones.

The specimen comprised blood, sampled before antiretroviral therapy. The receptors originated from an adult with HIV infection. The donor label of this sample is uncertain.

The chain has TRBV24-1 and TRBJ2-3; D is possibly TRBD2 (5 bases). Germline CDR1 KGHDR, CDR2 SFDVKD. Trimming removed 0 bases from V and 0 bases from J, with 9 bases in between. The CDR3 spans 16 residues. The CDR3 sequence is CATSDLSGASTDTQYF. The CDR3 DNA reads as TGTGCCACCAGTGATTTGAGCGGCGCTAGCACAGATACGCAGTATTTT.

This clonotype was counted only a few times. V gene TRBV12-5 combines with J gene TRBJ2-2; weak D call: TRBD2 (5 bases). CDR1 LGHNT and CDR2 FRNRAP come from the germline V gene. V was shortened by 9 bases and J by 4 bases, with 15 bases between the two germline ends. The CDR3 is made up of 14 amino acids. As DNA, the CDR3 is TGTGCTAGCGGTCCACGGGCGGGCACCGGGGAGCTGTTTTTT. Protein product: CASGPRAGTGELFF.

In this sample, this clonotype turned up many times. CDR3 region: CSAPGTGTYEQYF. CDR3 coding DNA: TGCAGTGCTCCCGGGACAGGGACCTACGAGCAGTACTTC. The gene calls are TRBV20-1 and TRBJ2-7, with 9 nucleotides matching TRBD1. Germline CDR1 is DFQATT and CDR2 is SNEGSKA (reference sequence). The CDR3 has 13 amino acids. The V segment lost 5 bases and the J segment 2 bases; nucleotides outside the gene matches: 4.

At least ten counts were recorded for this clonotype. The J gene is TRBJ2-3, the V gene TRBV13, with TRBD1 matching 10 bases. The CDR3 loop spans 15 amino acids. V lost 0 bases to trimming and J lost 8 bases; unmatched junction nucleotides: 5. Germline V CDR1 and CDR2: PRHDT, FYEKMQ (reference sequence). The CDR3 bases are TGTGCCAGCAGCTTAGGGGGACAGGGGCAAGTTACGCAGTATTTT. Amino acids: CASSLGGQGQVTQYF.

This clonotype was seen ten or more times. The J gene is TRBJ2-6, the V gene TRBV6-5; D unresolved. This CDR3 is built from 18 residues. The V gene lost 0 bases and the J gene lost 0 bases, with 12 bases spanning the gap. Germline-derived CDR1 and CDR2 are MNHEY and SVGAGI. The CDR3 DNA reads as TGTGCCAGCAGTTACTCCGCGGAGATCCCCTCTGGGGCCAACGTCCTGACTTTC. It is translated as CASSYSAEIPSGANVLTF.

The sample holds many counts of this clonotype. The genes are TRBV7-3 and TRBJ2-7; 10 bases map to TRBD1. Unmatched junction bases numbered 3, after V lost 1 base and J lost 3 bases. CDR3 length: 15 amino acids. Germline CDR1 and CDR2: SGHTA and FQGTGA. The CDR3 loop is CASSLMGQGNYEQYF. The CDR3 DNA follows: TGTGCCAGCAGCTTAATGGGACAGGGGAACTACGAGCAGTACTTC.

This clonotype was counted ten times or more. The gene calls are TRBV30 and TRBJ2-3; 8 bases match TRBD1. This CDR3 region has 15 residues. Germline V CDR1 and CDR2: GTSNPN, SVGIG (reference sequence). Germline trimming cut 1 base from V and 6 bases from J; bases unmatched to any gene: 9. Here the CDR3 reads CAWSANPTGADTQYF. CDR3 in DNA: TGTGCCTGGAGTGCTAACCCGACAGGGGCCGATACGCAGTATTTT.

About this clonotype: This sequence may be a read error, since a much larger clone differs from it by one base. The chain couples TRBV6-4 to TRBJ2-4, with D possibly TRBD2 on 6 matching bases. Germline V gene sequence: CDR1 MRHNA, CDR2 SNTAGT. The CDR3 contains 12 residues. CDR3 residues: CVSSGGGNIQYF. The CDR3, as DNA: TGTGTCAGCTCCGGGGGAGGAAACATTCAGTACTTC.

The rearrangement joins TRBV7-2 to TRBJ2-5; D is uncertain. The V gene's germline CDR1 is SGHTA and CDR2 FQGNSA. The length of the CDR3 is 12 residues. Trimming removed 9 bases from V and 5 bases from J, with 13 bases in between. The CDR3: CARSLLRETQYF. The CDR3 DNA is TGTGCCAGAAGCCTTTTACGGGAGACCCAGTACTTC.

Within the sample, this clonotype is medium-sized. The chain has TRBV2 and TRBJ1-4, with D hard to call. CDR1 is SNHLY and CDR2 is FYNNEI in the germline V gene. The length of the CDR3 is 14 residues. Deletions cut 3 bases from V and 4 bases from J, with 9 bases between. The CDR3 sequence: CASSEEFLNEKLFF. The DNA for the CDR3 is TGTGCCAGCAGTGAGGAGTTCCTTAATGAAAAACTGTTTTTT.

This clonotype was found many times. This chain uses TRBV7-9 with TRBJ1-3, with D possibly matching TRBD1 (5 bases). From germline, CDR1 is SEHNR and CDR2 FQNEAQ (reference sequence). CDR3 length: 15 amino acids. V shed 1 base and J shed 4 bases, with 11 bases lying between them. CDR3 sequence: CASSLEGTNGNTIYF. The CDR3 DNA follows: TGTGCCAGCAGCTTAGAGGGGACGAACGGAAACACCATATATTTT.

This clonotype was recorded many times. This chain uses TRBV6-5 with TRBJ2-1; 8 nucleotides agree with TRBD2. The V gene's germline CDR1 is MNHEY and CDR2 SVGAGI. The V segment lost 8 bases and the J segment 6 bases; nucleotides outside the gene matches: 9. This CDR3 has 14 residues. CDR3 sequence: CASSRGLESNEQFF. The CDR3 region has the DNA TGTGCCAGCTCTAGGGGACTAGAATCCAATGAGCAGTTCTTC.

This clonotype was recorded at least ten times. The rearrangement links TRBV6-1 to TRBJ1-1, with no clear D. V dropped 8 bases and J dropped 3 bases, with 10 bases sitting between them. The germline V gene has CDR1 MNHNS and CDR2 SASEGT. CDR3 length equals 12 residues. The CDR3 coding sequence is TGTGCCAGCTCAGACGCATACACTGAAGCTTTCTTT. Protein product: CASSDAYTEAFF.